These 30 T cell receptor beta chains came from one sample sequenced in a study of STAT5B mutations in CD4+ large granular lymphocyte leukemia. The table came from immunoSEQ multiplex PCR; TCRdb's copy has only in-frame clones and leaves some out. The data hold about 40,000 clones, with more than 80% observed a single time. Sample: CD4+ T cells from blood buffy coats. These receptors all stem from a human donor in good health.

This chain joins TRBV4-2 and TRBJ2-5; 13 nucleotides agree with TRBD2. J lost 4 bases, V lost 0 bases, and 2 bases had no gene match. CDR3 length equals 16 residues. CDR1 LGHNA and CDR2 YNFKEQ come from the germline V gene. In DNA form, the CDR3 reads TGTGCCAGCAGCCAAGATAGACTAGCGGGGGGAGAGACCCAGTACTTC. It is translated as CASSQDRLAGGETQYF.

This clone turned up a few times. CDR3 sequence reads: CASSPPDRGTGELFF. In DNA, the CDR3 is TGTGCCAGCAGCCCTCCAGATCGGGGCACCGGGGAGCTGTTTTTT. The V call is TRBV4-2, the J call TRBJ2-2, with a possible D match to TRBD2 (5 bases). With 4 bases removed from V and 4 bases from J, the gap between germline ends came to 13 bases. Germline V CDR1 and CDR2: LGHNA, YNFKEQ. The CDR3 runs 15 residues.

This rearrangement joins TRBV5-1 to TRBJ1-1, with a weak D call TRBD1 (5 bases). V lost 1 base and J lost 2, with 12 bases in between. Per germline, CDR1 SGHRS and CDR2 YFSETQ. This CDR3 contains 15 residues. CDR3 DNA sequence: TGCGCCAGCAGCTTGTGGGGGGACCCCAACACTGAAGCTTTCTTT. Translating it yields CASSLWGDPNTEAFF.

The CDR3 bases are TGTGCCACCCTAGGGACAGGGAGTTACAATGAGCAGTTCTTC. Residues: CATLGTGSYNEQFF. This chain links TRBV7-9 with TRBJ2-1, with TRBD1 matching 9 bases. This CDR3 has 14 amino acids. Germline lookup yields CDR1 SEHNR and CDR2 FQNEAQ (reference sequence). Trimming removed 10 bases from V and 4 bases from J; junction bases left unmatched: 8.

The rearrangement links TRBV4-1 to TRBJ2-1; tentative D call: TRBD2 (5 bases). CDR1 and CDR2 from the germline V gene are MGHRA and YSYEKL. The CDR3 has 11 amino acids. V lost 8 bases and J lost 3, with 5 bases in between. Here the CDR3 reads CASRDYNEQFF. CDR3 DNA sequence: TGCGCCAGCCGGGACTACAATGAGCAGTTCTTC.

V gene TRBV19 combines with J gene TRBJ1-5; D possibly corresponds to TRBD1 (5 bases). Germline V gives CDR1 LNHDA, CDR2 SQIVND (reference sequence). Trimming left V 5 bases short and J 7 bases short, with 6 bases between. The CDR3 has 11 amino acids. The CDR3 region has the DNA TGTGCCAGTAGTTCAGGGCAGCCCCAGCATTTT. Protein product: CASSSGQPQHF.

CDR3 DNA sequence: TGTGCCAGCAGCCCCCGGACGGAAGGAAACACCATATATTTT. The encoded protein is CASSPRTEGNTIYF. The chain employs TRBV7-6 and TRBJ1-3; D is undetermined. Between the trimmed V and J ends, which lost 5 bases and 4 bases, there was a span of 12 bases. This CDR3 is built from 14 residues. Germline CDR1 reads SGHVS; CDR2 reads FNYEAQ.

The chain uses TRBV27 and TRBJ2-1, with 13 bases that match TRBD2. Looked up from germline, CDR1 is MNHEY and CDR2 is SMNVEV (reference sequence). The CDR3 runs 16 residues. V dropped 7 bases and J dropped 0; count of bases not matched to a gene: 3. CDR3 loop: CASIRTSGSSYNEQFF. The CDR3 bases are TGTGCCAGCATTAGGACTAGCGGGAGCTCCTACAATGAGCAGTTCTTC.

This clone was detected once. The chain joins TRBV7-3 to TRBJ2-3; TRBD1 might be the D (8 bases). Germline V lookup: CDR1 SGHTA, CDR2 FQGTGA. The length of the CDR3 is 16 residues. The V and J ends lost 5 bases and 1 base respectively, with 16 bases between them. Here the CDR3 DNA reads TGTGCCAGCAGCCCCCAGGGGGCGGGGGGCACAGATACGCAGTATTTT. It codes for CASSPQGAGGTDTQYF.

The rearrangement uses TRBV18 and TRBJ2-7, with TRBD2 identical over 10 bases. This CDR3 contains 15 residues. Trimming at V came to 3 bases and at J to 1 base, leaving 3 bases not matched to a gene. The germline V gene has CDR1 KGHSH and CDR2 LQKENI. This chain's CDR3 is CASSPMTSGSYEQYF. The CDR3 DNA reads TGTGCCAGCTCACCCATGACTAGCGGGTCCTACGAGCAGTACTTC.

V and J are TRBV12-2 and TRBJ1-4; the table gives TRBD1 as D, unverified against the DNA. TRBV12-2 counts as a pseudogene. The CDR3 extends over 14 amino acids. Here the CDR3 reads CASRPGDSGEKLFF. The DNA for the CDR3 is TGTGCAAGTCGCCCAGGGGACAGCGGTGAAAAACTGTTTTTT.

The chain employs TRBV19 and TRBJ2-2; the D gene is possibly TRBD2 (6 bases). The CDR3 runs 15 residues. V was cut by 1 base and J by 2 bases, with 8 bases left in between. Germline V CDR1 and CDR2: LNHDA, SQIVND (reference sequence). The CDR3 spells CASSIAGVNTGELFF. The DNA of the CDR3 is TGTGCCAGTAGTATAGCGGGGGTAAACACCGGGGAGCTGTTTTTT.

V and J are TRBV25-1 and TRBJ2-7; a weak D match, TRBD2 (5 bases). The V gene lost 1 base and the J gene lost 3 bases, with 7 bases spanning the gap. The CDR3 runs 13 residues. CDR1 MGHDK and CDR2 SYGVNS come from the germline V gene. CDR3 residues: CASSESGFYEQYF. In DNA, the CDR3 is TGTGCCAGCAGTGAATCGGGGTTCTACGAGCAGTACTTC.

This clone appeared a single time. V usage is TRBV28 and J usage is TRBJ2-5; 8 bases agree with TRBD1. Germline V gives CDR1 MDHEN, CDR2 SYDVKM. V lost 6 bases and J lost 4; bases outside the gene matches: 7. The CDR3 loop spans 14 amino acids. The DNA of the CDR3 is TGTGCCAGCAGGGCGCCAGGGGGCCCAGAGACCCAGTACTTC. Its translation is CASRAPGGPETQYF.

This clone was seen a single time. The chain is built from TRBV29-1 and TRBJ1-2, with unresolved D. The CDR3 has 9 amino acids. V was trimmed by 2 bases and J by 10 bases, leaving 5 bases between them. Germline V lookup: CDR1 SQVTM, CDR2 ANQGSEA. The DNA for the CDR3 is TGCAGCGTTGAAAGAGACTACACCTTC. Translating gives CSVERDYTF.

Only one count was recorded for this clone. The V and J genes are TRBV4-2 and TRBJ1-2; 10 nucleotides align to TRBD1. There are 14 residues in the CDR3. The germline V gene has CDR1 LGHNA and CDR2 YNFKEQ. J was trimmed by 7 bases and V by 1 base; bases with no gene match: 3. The CDR3, as DNA: TGTGCCAGCAGCCAAGGACAGGGGGCATCTGGCTACACCTTC. Translating it yields CASSQGQGASGYTF.

V gene TRBV5-1 combines with J gene TRBJ2-1; tentative D call: TRBD2 (6 bases). This CDR3 has 14 amino acids. V shed 4 bases and J shed 7 bases, with 15 bases lying between them. CDR1 SGHRS and CDR2 YFSETQ come from the germline V gene. This CDR3 reads CASSTGTGVNEQFF. The CDR3 nucleotides are TGCGCCAGCAGCACCGGGACTGGAGTAAATGAGCAGTTCTTC.

CDR3 loop: CASSPTELPNYGYTF. The CDR3 DNA reads TGTGCCAGCTCACCAACAGAACTTCCTAACTATGGCTACACCTTC. V is TRBV18 and J is TRBJ1-2; D gene unclear. In germline, CDR1 is KGHSH, CDR2 LQKENI. This CDR3 has 15 residues. V lost 2 bases, J lost 0 bases, and 10 bases lay in between.

In this sample, this clone turned up once. This sequence joins TRBV19 and TRBJ1-3; 7 bases line up with TRBD1. CDR1 LNHDA and CDR2 SQIVND come from the germline V gene (reference sequence). The ends lost 5 bases at V and 1 base at J; junction bases unmatched: 11. The CDR3 loop spans 17 amino acids. The CDR3 loop reads CASSSQVTGVSGNTIYF. CDR3 DNA: TGTGCCAGTAGTTCCCAAGTTACAGGGGTGTCTGGAAACACCATATATTTT.

The chain joins TRBV6-1 to TRBJ1-2; D uncertain. Germline CDR1 MNHNS, CDR2 SASEGT. The CDR3 length is 15 residues. V gave up 6 bases and J gave up 5 bases, with 19 bases separating them. The CDR3 coding sequence is TGTGCCAGCAGCCCCAAAGACCGGGTCTGGTATGGCTACACCTTC. The encoded protein is CASSPKDRVWYGYTF.

The chain employs TRBV6-5 and TRBJ1-1; D not certain. Trimming removed 6 bases at V and 6 bases at J, with 17 bases between. This CDR3 contains 14 residues. CDR1 MNHEY and CDR2 SVGAGI come from the germline V gene. CDR3 loop: CASRRREEIAEAFF. CDR3 bases: TGTGCCAGCAGACGTCGGGAGGAGATCGCTGAAGCTTTCTTT.

In this sample, this clone turned up once. The chain uses TRBV5-1 and TRBJ2-7; a weak D match, TRBD2 (5 bases). V dropped 0 bases and J dropped 4 bases, with 8 bases sitting between them. This CDR3 region has 13 residues. The V gene's germline CDR1 is SGHRS and CDR2 YFSETQ. The CDR3 nucleotides read TGCGCCAGCAGCTTGGGTAGGACTTACGAGCAGTACTTC. Encoded protein: CASSLGRTYEQYF. Full variable domain (rest looked up from reference TRBV5-1 and TRBJ2-7): KAGVTQTPRYLIKTRGQQVTLSCSPISGHRSVSWYQQTPGQGLQFLFEYFSETQRNKGNFPGRFSGRQFSNSRSEMNVSTLELGDSALYLCASSLGRTYEQYFGPGTRLTVT.

This clone was seen only a few times. The chain has TRBV29-1 and TRBJ1-2; TRBD1 aligns across 9 bases. Germline V CDR1 and CDR2: SQVTM, ANQGSEA. This CDR3 is 14 amino acids long. Trimming at V came to 5 bases and at J to 0 bases, leaving 4 bases not matched to a gene. This chain's CDR3 is CSVITGGSNYGYTF. DNA for the CDR3: TGCAGCGTTATCACAGGGGGCTCTAACTATGGCTACACCTTC.

The chain joins TRBV5-3 to TRBJ1-1; D not certain. TRBV5-3 is treated as an ORF (open reading frame) with a function not yet certain. V was shortened by 0 bases and J by 5 bases, with 8 bases between the two germline ends. This CDR3 has 13 amino acids. CDR3 coding DNA: TGTGCCAGAAGCTTGGCACAGAAAACTGAAGCTTTCTTT. As protein: CARSLAQKTEAFF.

The chain carries TRBV5-1 and TRBJ2-5; a weak D match, TRBD1 (6 bases). V gave up 2 bases and J gave up 3 bases, with 14 bases separating them. Germline loops: CDR1 SGHRS, CDR2 YFSETQ. CDR3 size: 15 residues. The CDR3 reads CASSFQGRREETQYF. CDR3 coding DNA: TGCGCCAGCAGCTTCCAGGGGAGAAGGGAAGAGACCCAGTACTTC. Based on the CDR3 plus reference TRBV5-1 and TRBJ2-5, the full variable domain is KAGVTQTPRYLIKTRGQQVTLSCSPISGHRSVSWYQQTPGQGLQFLFEYFSETQRNKGNFPGRFSGRQFSNSRSEMNVSTLELGDSALYLCASSFQGRREETQYFGPGTRLLVL.

The gene calls are TRBV10-3 and TRBJ2-1, with D hard to call. CDR1 and CDR2 (germline): ENHRY, SYGVKD. The V gene lost 0 bases and the J gene lost 1 base, with 7 bases spanning the gap. The CDR3 loop spans 15 amino acids. In nucleotides, the CDR3 is TGTGCCATCAGTGAGTCAGGGATTTCCTACAATGAGCAGTTCTTC. Translation gives CAISESGISYNEQFF.

This sequence joins TRBV6-1 and TRBJ2-7; 9 positions agree with TRBD2. This CDR3 comprises 14 residues. The germline V gene has CDR1 MNHNS and CDR2 SASEGT. Unmatched junction bases numbered 8, after V lost 8 bases and J lost 3 bases. The chain's CDR3 is CASRSSGIGYEQYF. The CDR3 DNA reads TGTGCCAGCCGATCTAGCGGGATAGGCTACGAGCAGTACTTC.

The rearrangement links TRBV6-6 to TRBJ2-1; TRBD1 matches 8 bases. The J segment lost 7 bases and the V segment lost 8 bases, leaving 7 bases of the junction unmatched. The germline V gene has CDR1 MNHNY and CDR2 SVGAGI (reference sequence). This CDR3 has 13 residues. The CDR3 DNA reads TGTGCCAGCGTCGTCACAGGGGGGAATGAGCAGTTCTTC. Translation gives CASVVTGGNEQFF.

This chain uses TRBV7-6 with TRBJ2-7; D tentatively reads TRBD1 or TRBD2 (6 bases each). Germline V gene data show CDR1 as SGHVS and CDR2 as FNYEAQ. Trimming removed 1 base at V and 7 bases at J, with 14 bases between. The CDR3 loop spans 14 amino acids. The CDR3 protein is CASSLGGPAGEQYF. The CDR3, as DNA: TGTGCCAGCAGCTTAGGGGGGCCTGCGGGGGAGCAGTACTTC.

This clone was observed a few times. The CDR3 loop is CAWSKGARTEAFF. The CDR3 DNA follows: TGTGCCTGGAGTAAAGGGGCGCGAACTGAAGCTTTCTTT. V and J are TRBV30 and TRBJ1-1; TRBD1 might be the D (5 bases). CDR3 size: 13 residues. From germline, CDR1 is GTSNPN and CDR2 SVGIG (reference sequence). Trimming left V 2 bases short and J 5 bases short, with 12 bases between.